This T cell receptor beta chain was profiled in a study of blood T cell repertoires in COVID-19. Original processing notes: Nucleated cell counts were estimated from reference gene primer amplification. Sequencing used immunoSEQ multiplex PCR; TCRdb keeps in-frame clones, though not all of them. V, J and clone size were drawn from that table, and D and trimming were deduced from the DNA. The sample records over 450,000 clones, roughly nine tenths being singletons. Germline V lookup: CDR1 LNHDA, CDR2 SQIVND (reference sequence). V shed 7 bases, J shed 7 bases, and the junction held 11 bases outside the gene matches. The CDR3 is 16 residues long.

The source is a man aged 18 to 35 with COVID-19, enrolled during active disease. The rearrangement links TRBV19 to TRBJ2-1; 12 bases map to TRBD1. Sequenced input: peripheral blood. The CDR3 DNA reads as TGTGCCAGTACCCCTGGAGGGACAGGGGGCCGGAATGAGCAGTTCTTC. It specifies CASTPGGTGGRNEQFF.